This T cell receptor beta chain emerged from a study of blood T cell repertoires in COVID-19. Using immunoSEQ multiplex PCR, the repertoire was profiled, and TCRdb retains in-frame clones only, with some absent. The table has about 170,000 clones, 85% seen once. Comments on this clone: This same CDR3 is encoded by further DNA sequences in the sample.

With 3 bases clipped from V and 4 bases from J, the junction kept 4 bases outside the gene matches. The CDR3 is 14 amino acids. The germline V gene has CDR1 LNHDA and CDR2 SQIVND (reference sequence). The chain is built from TRBV19 and TRBJ1-1; TRBD1 aligns across 8 bases. The receptor's source is a woman aged 80 or older with COVID-19, enrolled during active disease. Sequenced: peripheral blood. In DNA form, the CDR3 reads TGTGCCAGTAGTATCGGAACAGGGGGCACTGAAGCTTTCTTT. Translating gives CASSIGTGGTEAFF.